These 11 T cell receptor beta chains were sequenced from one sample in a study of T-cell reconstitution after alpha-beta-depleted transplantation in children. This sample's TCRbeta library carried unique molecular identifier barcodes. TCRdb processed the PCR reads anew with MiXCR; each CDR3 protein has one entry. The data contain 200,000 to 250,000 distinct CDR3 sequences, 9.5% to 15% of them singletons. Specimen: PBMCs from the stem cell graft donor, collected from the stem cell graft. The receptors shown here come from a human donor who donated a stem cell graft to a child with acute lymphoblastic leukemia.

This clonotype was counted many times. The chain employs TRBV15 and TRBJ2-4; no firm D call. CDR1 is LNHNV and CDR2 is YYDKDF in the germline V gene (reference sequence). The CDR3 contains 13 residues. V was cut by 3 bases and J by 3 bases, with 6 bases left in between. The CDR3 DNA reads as TGTGCCACCAGCAGCGGGTTCAAAAACATTCAGTACTTC. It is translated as CATSSGFKNIQYF.

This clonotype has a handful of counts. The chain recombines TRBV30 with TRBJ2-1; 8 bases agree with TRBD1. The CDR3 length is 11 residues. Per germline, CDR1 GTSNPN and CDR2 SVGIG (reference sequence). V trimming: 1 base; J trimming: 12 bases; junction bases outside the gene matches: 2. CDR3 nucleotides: TGTGCCTGGAGTGACAGGGGGATGCAGTTCTTC. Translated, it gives CAWSDRGMQFF.

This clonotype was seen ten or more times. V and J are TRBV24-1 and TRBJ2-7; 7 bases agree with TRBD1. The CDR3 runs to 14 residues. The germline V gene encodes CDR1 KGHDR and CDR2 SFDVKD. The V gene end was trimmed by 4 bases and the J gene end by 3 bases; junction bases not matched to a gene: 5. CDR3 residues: CATSDLRQGYEQYF. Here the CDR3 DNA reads TGTGCCACCAGTGACCTCCGACAGGGCTACGAGCAGTACTTC.

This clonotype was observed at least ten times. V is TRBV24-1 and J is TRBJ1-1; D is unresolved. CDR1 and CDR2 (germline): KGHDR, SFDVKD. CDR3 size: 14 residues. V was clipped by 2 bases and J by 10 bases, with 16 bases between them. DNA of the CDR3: TGTGCCACCAGTGATTCTTGGACCCCTCTCGGAGCTTTCTTT. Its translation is CATSDSWTPLGAFF.

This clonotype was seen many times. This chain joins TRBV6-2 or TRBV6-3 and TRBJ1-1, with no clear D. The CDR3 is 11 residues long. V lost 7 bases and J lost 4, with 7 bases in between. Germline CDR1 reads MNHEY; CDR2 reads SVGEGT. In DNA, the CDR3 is TGTGCCAGCATCCGGGGCACTGAAGCTTTCTTT. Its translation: CASIRGTEAFF.

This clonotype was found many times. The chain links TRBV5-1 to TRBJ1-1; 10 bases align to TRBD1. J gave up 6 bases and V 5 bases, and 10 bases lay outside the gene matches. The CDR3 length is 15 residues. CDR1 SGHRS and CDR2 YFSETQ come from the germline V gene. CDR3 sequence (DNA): TGCGCCAGCAGTGAAATCGACAGGGGGCCCGCTGAAGCTTTCTTT. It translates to CASSEIDRGPAEAFF.

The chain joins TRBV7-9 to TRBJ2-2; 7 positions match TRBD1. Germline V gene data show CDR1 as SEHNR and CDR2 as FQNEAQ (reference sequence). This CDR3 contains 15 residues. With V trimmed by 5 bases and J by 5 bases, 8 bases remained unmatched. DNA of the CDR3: TGTGCCAGCAGCCCCCGGGACAGTACTACCGGGGAGCTGTTTTTT. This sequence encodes CASSPRDSTTGELFF.

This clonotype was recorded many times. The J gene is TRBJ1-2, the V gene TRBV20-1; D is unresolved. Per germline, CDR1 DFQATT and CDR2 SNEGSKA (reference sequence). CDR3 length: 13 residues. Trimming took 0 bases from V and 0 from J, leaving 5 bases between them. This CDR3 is CSAREEANYGYTF. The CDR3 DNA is TGCAGTGCTAGAGAGGAAGCTAACTATGGCTACACCTTC.

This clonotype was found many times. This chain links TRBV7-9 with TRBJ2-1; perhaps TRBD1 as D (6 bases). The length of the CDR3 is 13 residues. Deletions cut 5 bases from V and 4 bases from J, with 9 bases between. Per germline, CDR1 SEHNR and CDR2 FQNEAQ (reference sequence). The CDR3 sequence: CASSPTGYNEQFF. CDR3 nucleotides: TGTGCCAGCAGCCCGACAGGATACAATGAGCAGTTCTTC.

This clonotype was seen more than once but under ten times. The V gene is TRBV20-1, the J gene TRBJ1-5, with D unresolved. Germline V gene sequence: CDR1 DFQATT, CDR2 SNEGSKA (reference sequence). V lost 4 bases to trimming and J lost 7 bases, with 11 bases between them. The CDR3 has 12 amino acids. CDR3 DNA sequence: TGCAGTGCTAAGTTCCGGGCACAGCCCCAGCATTTT. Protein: CSAKFRAQPQHF.

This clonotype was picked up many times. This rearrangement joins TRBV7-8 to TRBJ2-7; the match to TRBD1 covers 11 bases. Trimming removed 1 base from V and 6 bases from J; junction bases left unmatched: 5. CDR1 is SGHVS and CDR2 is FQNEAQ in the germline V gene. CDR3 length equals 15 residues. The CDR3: CASSLGYGTGGEQYF. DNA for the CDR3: TGTGCCAGCAGCTTAGGTTATGGGACAGGGGGCGAGCAGTACTTC. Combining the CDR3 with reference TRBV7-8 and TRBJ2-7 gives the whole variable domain GAGVSQSPRYKVAKRGQDVALRCDPISGHVSLFWYQQALGQGPEFLTYFQNEAQLDKSGLPSDRFFAERPEGSVSTLKIQRTQQEDSAVYLCASSLGYGTGGEQYFGPGTRLTVT.